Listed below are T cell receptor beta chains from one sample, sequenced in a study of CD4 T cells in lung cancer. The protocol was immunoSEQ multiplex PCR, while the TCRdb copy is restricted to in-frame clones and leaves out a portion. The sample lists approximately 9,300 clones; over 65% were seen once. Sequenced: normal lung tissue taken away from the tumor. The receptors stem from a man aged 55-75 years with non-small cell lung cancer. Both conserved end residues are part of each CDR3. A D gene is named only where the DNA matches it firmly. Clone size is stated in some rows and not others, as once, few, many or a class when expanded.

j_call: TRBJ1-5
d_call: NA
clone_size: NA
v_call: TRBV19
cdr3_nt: TGTGCCAGTACCATCCCGTGGCAGGTCAATCAGCCCCAGCATTTT
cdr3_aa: CASTIPWQVNQPQHF

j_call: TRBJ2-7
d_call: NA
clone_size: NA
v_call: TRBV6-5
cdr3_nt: TGTGCCAGCAGTTACACCACCGACAGCTACGAGCAGTACTTC
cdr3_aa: CASSYTTDSYEQYF

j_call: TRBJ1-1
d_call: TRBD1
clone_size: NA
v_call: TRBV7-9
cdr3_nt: TGTGCCAGCAGCTTAACAGGGGGCCGTTTAGGGAACACTGAAGCTTTCTTT
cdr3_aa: CASSLTGGRLGNTEAFF

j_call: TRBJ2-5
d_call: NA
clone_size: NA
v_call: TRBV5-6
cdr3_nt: TGTGCCAGCAGCTTCGGCGGGATCGATGAGACCCAGTACTTC
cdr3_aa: CASSFGGIDETQYF

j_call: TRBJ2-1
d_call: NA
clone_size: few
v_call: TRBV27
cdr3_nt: TGTGCCAGCAGTCGGGACGGGAGCTCCTACAATGAGCAGTTCTTC
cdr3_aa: CASSRDGSSYNEQFF

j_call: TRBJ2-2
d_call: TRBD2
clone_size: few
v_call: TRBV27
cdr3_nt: TGTGCCAGCAGTGTGACTAGCGAGGGGGGTGGGGAGCTGTTTTTT
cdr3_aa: CASSVTSEGGGELFF

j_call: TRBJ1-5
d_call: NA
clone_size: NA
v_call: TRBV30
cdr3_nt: TGTGCCTGGGGTAGTTGGGCAGTCAGAGATAGCAATCAGCCCCAGCATTTT
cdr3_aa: CAWGSWAVRDSNQPQHF

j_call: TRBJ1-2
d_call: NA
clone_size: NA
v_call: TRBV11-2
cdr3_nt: TGTGCCAGCAGCCCACACACCTCAGGGGATTCGAACTATGGCTACACCTTC
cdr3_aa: CASSPHTSGDSNYGYTF

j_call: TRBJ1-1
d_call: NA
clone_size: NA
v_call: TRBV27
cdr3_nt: TGTGCCAGCAGAAAAACGGGGATCGGGAATCCTGAAGCTTTCTTT
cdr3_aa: CASRKTGIGNPEAFF

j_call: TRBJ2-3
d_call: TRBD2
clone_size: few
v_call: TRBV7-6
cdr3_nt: TGTGCCAGCAGCTTAGGGACTAGCGGGATATTCACAGATACGCAGTATTTT
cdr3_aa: CASSLGTSGIFTDTQYF

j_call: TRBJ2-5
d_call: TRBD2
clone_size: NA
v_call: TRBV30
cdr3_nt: TGTGCCTGGAGTGGGCTAGCGGGAGAGACCCAGTACTTC
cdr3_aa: CAWSGLAGETQYF

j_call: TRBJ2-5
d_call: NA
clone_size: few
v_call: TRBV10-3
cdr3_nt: TGTGCCATCAGGAGCCCACAGGGCGAGACCCAGTACTTC
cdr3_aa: CAIRSPQGETQYF

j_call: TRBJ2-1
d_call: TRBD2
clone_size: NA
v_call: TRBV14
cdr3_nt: TGTGCCAGCAGCCGATATGGTAGCGGGAGTTTCGGTGAGCAGTTCTTC
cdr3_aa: CASSRYGSGSFGEQFF

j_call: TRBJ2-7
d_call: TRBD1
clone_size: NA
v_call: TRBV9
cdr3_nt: TGTGCCAGCAGCGTGGGACAGAACCCTCGCGAGCAGTACTTC
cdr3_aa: CASSVGQNPREQYF

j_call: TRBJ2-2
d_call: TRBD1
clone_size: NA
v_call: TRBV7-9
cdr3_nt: TGTGCCAGCACCGGACAGGGCAACGCGAACACCGGGGAGCTGTTTTTT
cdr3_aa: CASTGQGNANTGELFF

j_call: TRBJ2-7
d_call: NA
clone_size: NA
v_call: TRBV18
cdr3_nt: TGTGCCAGCTCACCACCAGGGGGATTCTTCACTGGTGAGCAGTACTTC
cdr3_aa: CASSPPGGFFTGEQYF

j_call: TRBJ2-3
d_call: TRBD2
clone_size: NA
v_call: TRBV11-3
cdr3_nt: TGTGCCAGCAGCCACGGACTAGCGGGAGTTTCTGATACGCAGTATTTT
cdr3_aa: CASSHGLAGVSDTQYF

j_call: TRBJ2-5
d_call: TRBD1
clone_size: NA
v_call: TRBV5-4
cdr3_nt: TGTGCCAGCAGCTTGGGCAGGGGGCTGGAGACCCAGTACTTC
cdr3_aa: CASSLGRGLETQYF

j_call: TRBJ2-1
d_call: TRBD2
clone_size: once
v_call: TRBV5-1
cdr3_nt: TGCGCCAGCAGCCTTCTAGCGGGGGCTTACAATGAGCAGTTCTTC
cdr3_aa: CASSLLAGAYNEQFF

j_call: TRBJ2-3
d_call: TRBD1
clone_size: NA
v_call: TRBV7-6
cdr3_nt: TGTGCCAGCAGCTTAAGCACAGGGGGAACAGATACGCAGTATTTT
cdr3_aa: CASSLSTGGTDTQYF

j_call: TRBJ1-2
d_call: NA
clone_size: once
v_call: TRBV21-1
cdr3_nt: TGTGCCAGCCTAAACAGGGGGCTTAACTATGGCTACACCTTC
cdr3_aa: CASLNRGLNYGYTF

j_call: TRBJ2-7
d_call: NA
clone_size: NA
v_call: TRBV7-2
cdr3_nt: TGTGCCAGCAGCTCCAACGGCGGAGGTTACTACGAGCAGTACTTC
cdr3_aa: CASSSNGGGYYEQYF

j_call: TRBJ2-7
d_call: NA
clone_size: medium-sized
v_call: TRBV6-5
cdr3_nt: TGTGCCAGCAGCCTCGGGACAACGGAGTACTTC
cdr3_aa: CASSLGTTEYF

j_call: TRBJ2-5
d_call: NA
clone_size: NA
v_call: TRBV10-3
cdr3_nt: TGTGCCATCAGTGAGGAGGTGAAAGAGACCCAGTACTTC
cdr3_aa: CAISEEVKETQYF

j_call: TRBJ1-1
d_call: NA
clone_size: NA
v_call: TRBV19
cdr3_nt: TGTGCCAGTAGTGGGCGGGGGAACACTGAAGCTTTCTTT
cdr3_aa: CASSGRGNTEAFF

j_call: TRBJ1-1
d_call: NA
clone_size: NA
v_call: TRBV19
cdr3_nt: TGTGCCAGTAGTATAGGGCAGGGGATGAACACCGAAGCTTTCTTT
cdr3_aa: CASSIGQGMNTEAFF

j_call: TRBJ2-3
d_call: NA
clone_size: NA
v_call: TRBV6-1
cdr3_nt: TGTGCCAGCAGTCGTCGAGGGACAGATACGCAGTATTTT
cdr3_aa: CASSRRGTDTQYF

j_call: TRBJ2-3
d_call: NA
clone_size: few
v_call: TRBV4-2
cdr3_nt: TGTGCCAGCAGCCAAGAGGAAAGGCTAGGAAGGGGCGCAGATACGCAGTATTTT
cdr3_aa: CASSQEERLGRGADTQYF

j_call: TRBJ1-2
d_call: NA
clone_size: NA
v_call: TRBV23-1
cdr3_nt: TGCGCCAGCAGTCAGCCCAGTACCCAGTCCTATGGCTACACCTTC
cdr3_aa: CASSQPSTQSYGYTF

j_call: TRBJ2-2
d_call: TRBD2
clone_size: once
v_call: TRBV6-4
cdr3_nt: TGTGCCAGCAGTGACTCTGCGGGAGACACCGGGGAGCTGTTTTTT
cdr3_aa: CASSDSAGDTGELFF

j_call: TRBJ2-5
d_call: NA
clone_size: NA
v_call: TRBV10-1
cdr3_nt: TGCGCCAGCAGTGAGTCGGGGCAGGAGGGGACCCAGTACTTC
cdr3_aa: CASSESGQEGTQYF

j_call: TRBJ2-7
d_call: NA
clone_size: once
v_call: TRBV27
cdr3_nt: TGTGCCAGCAGCCCGTTAGGAGGGGACTCCTACGAGCAGTACTTC
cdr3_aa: CASSPLGGDSYEQYF